Following are 16 T cell receptor beta chains from one sample sequenced in a study of T cells after yellow fever vaccination. TCRdb redid the calling of the 5' RACE reads with MiXCR, one entry per CDR3 protein. The sample yields roughly 340,000 distinct CDR3 sequences, under 5% seen once. The material sequenced was PBMCs, taken 5 days after the yellow fever booster vaccination. All receptors come from a man in his late teens or twenties who received the YFV17D yellow fever vaccine.

This chain links TRBV28 with TRBJ2-3; 8 bases match TRBD2. Germline CDR1 and CDR2: MDHEN and SYDVKM. The CDR3 loop spans 18 amino acids. The V gene end was trimmed by 6 bases and the J gene end by 1 base; junction bases not matched to a gene: 15. The CDR3 DNA follows: TGTGCCAGCAGCTCCTGGGGGCGGGGGGCAAAACGCACAGATACGCAGTATTTT. Its protein product is CASSSWGRGAKRTDTQYF.

In its sample, this clonotype was seen many times. The V gene is TRBV10-3, the J gene TRBJ2-5, with 12 bases identical to TRBD1. This CDR3 contains 17 residues. Germline trimming cut 2 bases from V and 4 bases from J; bases unmatched to any gene: 8. Germline V gene data show CDR1 as ENHRY and CDR2 as SYGVKD. As DNA, the CDR3 is TGTGCCATCAGTGAGCACCGTCCGGGACAGGGGGCAGAGACCCAGTACTTC. It encodes CAISEHRPGQGAETQYF.

This clonotype was seen at least ten times. The chain uses TRBV4-1 and TRBJ1-3, with 8 bases identical to TRBD1. Germline CDR1 reads MGHRA; CDR2 reads YSYEKL. With 5 bases clipped from V and 0 bases from J, the junction kept 6 bases outside the gene matches. The CDR3 is made up of 16 amino acids. CDR3 region: CASSSGQGSSGNTIYF. The CDR3 DNA reads TGCGCCAGCAGCTCCGGACAGGGTTCCTCTGGAAACACCATATATTTT.

This clonotype has only a few counts. This chain connects TRBV7-2 to TRBJ2-6; perhaps D is TRBD1 or TRBD2 (6 bases each). Germline CDR1 is SGHTA and CDR2 is FQGNSA. The CDR3 contains 16 residues. The V end lost 1 base, the J end lost 4 bases, and 11 bases lay between the germline ends. The CDR3 loop is CASSLGGAFGANVLTF. The CDR3 DNA is TGTGCCAGCAGCTTAGGGGGGGCGTTCGGGGCCAACGTCCTGACTTTC. Looking up the rest from reference TRBV7-2 and TRBJ2-6 gives the full variable domain: GAGVSQSPSNKVTEKGKDVELRCDPISGHTALYWYRQSLGQGLEFLIYFQGNSAPDKSGLPSDRFSAERTGGSVSTLTIQRTQQEDSAVYLCASSLGGAFGANVLTFGAGSRLTVL.

This clonotype appeared many times. This rearrangement joins TRBV21-1 to TRBJ1-5; the table gives TRBD1 as D, unverified against the DNA. TRBV21-1 corresponds to a pseudogene. The length of the CDR3 is 14 residues. The CDR3 spells CASSKVGANQPQHF. CDR3 DNA: TGTGCCAGCAGCAAAGTGGGGGCGAATCAGCCCCAGCATTTT.

This clonotype has a count of ten or more. This chain uses TRBV9 with TRBJ2-2, with 9 positions matching TRBD2. The germline gives CDR1 SGDLS, CDR2 YYNGEE. The CDR3 has 16 amino acids. J lost 4 bases, V lost 4 bases, and 8 bases had no gene match. The CDR3 loop is CASSNSAGGFTGELFF. The CDR3 DNA reads TGTGCCAGCAGCAATTCAGCGGGGGGTTTCACCGGGGAGCTGTTTTTT.

This chain uses TRBV25-1 with TRBJ1-2; D uncertain. Per germline, CDR1 MGHDK and CDR2 SYGVNS. The V end was cut by 2 bases, the J end by 3 bases, with 10 bases between. This CDR3 contains 14 residues. CDR3 nucleotide sequence: TGTGCCAGCAGTGAAGGTGCCGGTTACTATGGCTACACCTTC. Its translation is CASSEGAGYYGYTF.

J is TRBJ2-2 and V is TRBV10-3, with 9 bases aligning to TRBD1. Germline V gene sequence: CDR1 ENHRY, CDR2 SYGVKD. The V segment lost 6 bases and the J segment 2 bases; nucleotides outside the gene matches: 4. The CDR3 length is 15 residues. CDR3 DNA: TGTGCCATCAGGAAACAGGGGGCCAACACCGGGGAGCTGTTTTTT. It encodes CAIRKQGANTGELFF.

Turning to this clonotype: At one end, the junction sequence differs from germline, possibly due to a read error. V and J are TRBV27 and TRBJ1-6, with a possible D match to TRBD1 (5 bases). This CDR3 comprises 14 residues. Germline V gene sequence: CDR1 MNHEY, CDR2 SMNVEV (reference sequence). CDR3 residues: CASAPGLSNSTLHF. Here the CDR3 DNA reads TGTGCCAGCGCTCCGGGACTGTCTAATTCAACCCTCCACTTT.

This clonotype was seen repeatedly, ten times or more. The chain couples TRBV4-1 to TRBJ1-5, with TRBD1 as a possible D gene (5 bases). Trimming pared 0 bases from V and 5 bases from J, leaving 11 bases between. This CDR3 comprises 15 residues. Germline assignment: CDR1 MGHRA and CDR2 YSYEKL. CDR3 coding DNA: TGCGCCAGCAGCCAAGATCGAGGCAGGGATCAGCCCCAGCATTTT. This encodes CASSQDRGRDQPQHF.

The chain uses TRBV20-1 and TRBJ2-3; no clear D. Trimming took off 1 base at V and 5 bases at J, with 7 bases between the two ends. CDR3 size: 12 residues. Germline CDR1 DFQATT, CDR2 SNEGSKA (reference sequence). The CDR3 nucleotides are TGCAGTGCTAGAGCATCCGGAGATACGCAGTATTTT. As protein: CSARASGDTQYF.

The sample holds a few counts of this clonotype. This rearrangement joins TRBV6-5 to TRBJ1-2, with TRBD1 matching over 8 bases. J gave up 8 bases and V 5 bases, and 7 bases lay outside the gene matches. Germline V lookup: CDR1 MNHEY, CDR2 SVGAGI. The CDR3 covers 13 residues. CDR3 sequence reads: CASSPGDRPGYTF. The CDR3 DNA sequence: TGTGCCAGCAGTCCAGGGGACAGGCCAGGCTACACCTTC.

This clonotype has a handful of counts. The rearrangement joins TRBV7-2 to TRBJ1-4, with D unclear. Germline loops: CDR1 SGHTA, CDR2 FQGNSA. The CDR3 runs to 16 residues. The germline V and J ends were trimmed by 5 bases and 0 bases, with 13 bases remaining between them. CDR3 residues: CASSRQGRATNEKLFF. For the CDR3, the DNA is TGTGCCAGCAGCCGTCAAGGACGTGCAACTAATGAAAAACTGTTTTTT.

This clonotype has only a few counts. This chain links TRBV7-9 with TRBJ2-7; perhaps TRBD1 as D (7 bases). CDR3 length: 13 residues. Trimming left V 3 bases short and J 6 bases short, with 12 bases between. The V gene's germline CDR1 is SEHNR and CDR2 FQNEAQ (reference sequence). As DNA, the CDR3 is TGTGCCAGCAGCTTCGGAGGGGGCGCCGAGCAGTACGTC. This codes for CASSFGGGAEQYV.

Only a few counts were recorded for this clonotype. The gene calls are TRBV7-2 and TRBJ2-5; 9 bases map to TRBD2. CDR1 and CDR2 (germline): SGHTA, FQGNSA. The CDR3 spans 15 residues. The V gene end was trimmed by 4 bases and the J gene end by 5 bases; junction bases not matched to a gene: 8. This CDR3 reads CASSSRLAAGETQYF. CDR3 bases: TGTGCCAGCAGCTCAAGACTAGCGGCTGGGGAGACCCAGTACTTC.

Written as DNA, the CDR3 is TGTGCCAGCAGCTTGGCCAACCCTAGGGGGGAGACCCAGTACTTC. This codes for CASSLANPRGETQYF. The chain combines TRBV5-5 with TRBJ2-5, with D perhaps matching TRBD1 (6 bases). CDR1 SGHKS and CDR2 YYEKEE come from the germline V gene (reference sequence). Between the trimmed V and J ends, which lost 0 bases and 5 bases, there was a span of 14 bases. The CDR3 covers 15 residues.